The rows below give T cell receptor beta chains drawn from one sample of a study of blood T cells in healthy people across ages. TCRdb reanalysed the 5' RACE reads using MiXCR and keeps one entry per CDR3 protein. The data contain 1.5 million to 2 million distinct CDR3 sequences, roughly 52% of them singletons. Specimen: blood. These receptors were taken from a middle-aged woman in good health. The conserved cysteine and the conserved F or W are not part of the CDR3 here.

j_gene | v_gene | CDR3aa
TRBJ2-1 | TRBV14 | ASSKRSPLEGVEF
TRBJ2-4 | TRBV20-1 | SATNREQGAGNIQY
TRBJ2-4 | TRBV18 | ASSPDIASNIQY
TRBJ2-5 | TRBV7-2 | ASSLASRGQETQY
TRBJ2-1 | TRBV20-1 | SASSRSSYNEQF
TRBJ2-1 | TRBV24-1 | ATSDPPGPYNEQF
TRBJ2-7 | TRBV15 | ATSRDMAGGNNEQY
TRBJ1-2 | TRBV5-1 | ASSSGTGVDGYT
TRBJ1-5 | TRBV5-8 | ASSLWTQH
TRBJ2-7 | TRBV29-1 | SIEQGSGYEQY
TRBJ2-5 | TRBV12-3/TRBV12-4 | ASRLVAGQETQY
NA | TRBV7-9 | ASSLSTEYYEQY
TRBJ2-1 | TRBV3-1 | ASSHSRSGSEVEQF
TRBJ1-2 | TRBV10-3 | AISASSDGYT
TRBJ1-2 | TRBV20-1 | SASGDSLIYGYT
TRBJ2-1 | TRBV6-6 | ASSYSNPGPENEQF
TRBJ2-3 | TRBV27 | ASSLSKTDTQY
TRBJ1-2 | TRBV2 | ASRELHGYT
TRBJ2-3 | TRBV7-9 | ANSSSGGNTDTQY
TRBJ2-5 | TRBV6-1 | ASKWEQPGETQY
TRBJ2-1 | TRBV6-1 | ASRKGTGANNEQF
TRBJ2-7 | TRBV28 | ASSGLRETQETHY
TRBJ2-1 | TRBV20-1 | SARDKGTTSGGARETQF
TRBJ2-5 | TRBV7-3 | ASSFTGGPWETQY
TRBJ2-3 | TRBV7-9 | ASSLAGVADTQY
TRBJ2-3 | TRBV6-6 | ASTISPPRVTDTQY
TRBJ2-5 | TRBV6-1 | ASSPWLGVVVNEQY
TRBJ2-1 | TRBV12-3/TRBV12-4 | ASRSLWSGGAGNEQF
TRBJ2-1 | TRBV20-1 | SAREASGGPVDEQF
TRBJ2-1 | TRBV2 | ASSVGLAGVNEQF
TRBJ2-5 | TRBV18 | ASSPWAGNQETQY
TRBJ2-7 | TRBV12-3/TRBV12-4 | ASSLGAAGYEQY
TRBJ2-3 | TRBV4-2 | ASSQPGRPGTDTQY
TRBJ1-2 | TRBV20-1 | SAKTSGGLQWGYT
TRBJ2-3 | TRBV29-1 | SVWTGTIRRTDTQY
NA | TRBV3-1 | ASSRDRGTSNEQF
TRBJ1-2 | TRBV4-1 | ATRDRGRNGYT
TRBJ2-7 | TRBV9 | ASSRRQVPYEQY
TRBJ1-1 | TRBV12-3/TRBV12-4 | ASSFVGLNTEAF
TRBJ2-5 | TRBV27 | ASRGGVGETQY
TRBJ2-7 | TRBV7-2 | ASTLGGNEQY
NA | TRBV3-1 | ASSQATGGQY
TRBJ2-3 | TRBV20-1 | SARDDSGGVVLDTQY
TRBJ2-7 | TRBV7-2 | ASSSSGVYEQY
TRBJ1-5 | TRBV12-3/TRBV12-4 | ASSSDRGYSNQPQH
TRBJ2-7 | TRBV20-1 | SASNRVYEQY
TRBJ1-2 | TRBV2 | ASSGRSQYGYT
TRBJ2-1 | TRBV7-9 | ASSPMGGHSYNEQF
TRBJ2-3 | TRBV20-1 | SASPLGLAHTDTQY
TRBJ2-3 | TRBV7-2 | ASRTGLADTQY
TRBJ1-2 | TRBV4-2 | ASSQESPVPTWIYGYT
TRBJ1-2 | TRBV12-3/TRBV12-4 | ASSFEGRSWGYT